These 8 T cell receptor beta chains share one sample of origin, sequenced in a study of tumor and adjacent non-tumor tissue in lung cancer. Three rounds of nested PCR, following a modified ARM-PCR protocol, produced the TCRbeta library. TCRdb re-analysed the multiplex PCR reads in MiXCR, keeping a single row per CDR3 protein. The profile shows 95,000 to 150,000 distinct CDR3 sequences, over 65% of them singletons. The template was RNA from unsorted bulk tissue. Sequenced input: lung tumor tissue. These receptors were taken from a young man with non-small cell lung cancer.

On this clonotype itself: The junction differs from germline at one of its ends, possibly a read error. The CDR3 reads CANSSTCAPRGYTF. For the CDR3, the DNA is TGTGCCAACAGTTCGACCTGTGCCCCGCGGGGCTACACCTTC. The chain carries TRBV6-5 and TRBJ1-2, with D unclear. The CDR3 runs 14 residues. Germline values: CDR1 MNHEY, CDR2 SVGAGI.

Ten or more counts support this clonotype. The CDR3 sequence is CSVELRVGYGYTF. The CDR3 DNA sequence: TGCAGCGTTGAACTCAGGGTGGGCTATGGCTACACCTTC. This chain links TRBV29-1 with TRBJ1-2; tentative D call: TRBD1 (5 bases). Germline V gives CDR1 SQVTM, CDR2 ANQGSEA. The CDR3 has 13 residues. The V and J ends lost 2 bases and 4 bases respectively, with 11 bases between them.

This clonotype was detected ten times or more. The chain employs TRBV11-1 and TRBJ2-7, with 7 bases lining up with TRBD2. There are 15 residues in the CDR3. J gave up 3 bases and V 1 base, and 6 bases lay outside the gene matches. Germline V gene lookup returns CDR1 SGHAT and CDR2 FQDESV (reference sequence). The CDR3 nucleotides are TGTGCCAGCAGCTTAGAAGCCAGCGGGGACTACGAGCAGTACTTC. This gives the protein CASSLEASGDYEQYF.

Worth noting for this clonotype: The conserved phenylalanine or tryptophan is not found at the CDR3 terminus, so this likely reflects a read error. The DNA is left out, because the CDR3 cannot be placed on it with certainty; the CDR3 is given as TCRdb lists it. V gene TRBV4-1 combines with J gene TRBJ1-2. Per the germline V gene, CDR1 is MGHRA and CDR2 is YSYEKL. The CDR3 region is 16 residues in length, termini included. The CDR3 loop is CASSQFHLPGLMDYTS.

This clonotype has more than one count but fewer than ten. One junction end disagrees with the germline gene, perhaps due to a read error. The J gene is TRBJ2-1, the V gene TRBV4-1, with D possibly being TRBD2 (6 bases). The CDR3 has 12 amino acids. From germline, CDR1 is MGHRA and CDR2 YSYEKL. The CDR3 nucleotides are TGCGCCAACAGCCAGGACTACGCGGAGCAGTTCTTT. It is translated as CANSQDYAEQFF.

Comment on this clonotype: With a much larger clone just one base away, this may be a read error. The chain combines TRBV6-5 with TRBJ1-2, with unresolved D. The V and J ends lost 5 bases and 9 bases respectively, with 19 bases between them. This CDR3 contains 14 residues. The germline gives CDR1 MNHEY, CDR2 SVGAGI. CDR3 in amino acids: CASSDPERVVRYTF. The DNA for the CDR3 is TGTGCCAGCAGTGACCCCGAGAGGGTGGTGCGCTACACCTTC.

This clonotype came up a few times. Relative to the germline gene, one junction end is altered; a read error may explain this. This chain links TRBV6-6 with TRBJ1-1, with 8 nucleotides matching TRBD1. The CDR3 spans 15 residues. Per germline, CDR1 MNHNY and CDR2 SVGAGI (reference sequence). The CDR3 region is CVSSYGTGGNTEAFF. As DNA, the CDR3 is TGTGTCAGCAGTTATGGTACAGGGGGAAACACTGAAGCTTTCTTT.

As to this clonotype: Since a much larger clone is just one base distant, this may be a read error. The V call is TRBV5-5, the J call TRBJ1-5; D remains ambiguous. Germline lookup yields CDR1 SGHKS and CDR2 YYEKEE (reference sequence). The V gene lost 2 bases and the J gene lost 5 bases, with 14 bases spanning the gap. The CDR3 spans 15 residues. DNA for the CDR3: TGTGCCAGCAGCTTTGATGGGGTTATGGATCAGCCCCAGCATTTT. Translating gives CASSFDGVMDQPQHF.